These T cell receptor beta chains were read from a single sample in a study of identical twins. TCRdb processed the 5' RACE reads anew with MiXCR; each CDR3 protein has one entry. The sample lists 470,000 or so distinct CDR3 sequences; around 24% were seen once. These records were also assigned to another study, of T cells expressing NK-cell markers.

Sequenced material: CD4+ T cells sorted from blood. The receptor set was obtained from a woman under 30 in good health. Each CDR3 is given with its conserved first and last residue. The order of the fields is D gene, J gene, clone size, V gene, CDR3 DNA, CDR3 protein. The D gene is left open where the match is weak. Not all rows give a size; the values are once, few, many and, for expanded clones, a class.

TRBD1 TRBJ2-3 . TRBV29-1 TGCAGCGTTGGACAGGGGTACGCAGATACGCAGTATTTT CSVGQGYADTQYF
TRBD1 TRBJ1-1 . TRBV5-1 TGCGCCAGCAGCTTGTTTCAGGGGGACACTGAAGCTTTCTTT CASSLFQGDTEAFF
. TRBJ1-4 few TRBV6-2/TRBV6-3 TGTGCCAGCAGTCATCAAGGCCGGATTGGTGAAAAACTGTTTTTT CASSHQGRIGEKLFF
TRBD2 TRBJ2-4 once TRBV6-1 TGTGCCAGCAGTGAATATCCTAGCGGGAGGGGCACGACCAAAAACATTCAGTACTTC CASSEYPSGRGTTKNIQYF
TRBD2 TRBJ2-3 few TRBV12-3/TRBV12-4 TGTGCCAGCAGTTTGACATCGGGGGGGGGAGATACGCAGTATTTT CASSLTSGGGDTQYF
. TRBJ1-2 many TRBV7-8 TGTGCCAGCAGCTTAGAGTGGGGCAACTATGGCTACACCTTC CASSLEWGNYGYTF
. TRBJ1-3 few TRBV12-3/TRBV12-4 TGTGCCAGCACCGGCCAGCGTCTACGCTTGGGAAACACCATATATTTT CASTGQRLRLGNTIYF
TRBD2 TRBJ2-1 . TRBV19 TGTGCCAGTAGTATAACTAGCGGGAGATACAATGAGCAGTTCTTC CASSITSGRYNEQFF
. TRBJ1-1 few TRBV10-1 TGCGCCAGCAGTGAGTCTCCAGGATTGGCTTTCTTT CASSESPGLAFF
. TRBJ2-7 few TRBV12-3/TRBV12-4 TGTGCCAGCAGTCCGTTAAACTACTACGAGCAGTACTTC CASSPLNYYEQYF
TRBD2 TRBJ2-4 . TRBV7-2 TGTGCCAGCAGCTTTAGCGGGGTTATAGCCAAAAACATTCAGTACTTC CASSFSGVIAKNIQYF
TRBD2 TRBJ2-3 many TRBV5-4 TGTGCCAGCAGCTTGTCGGGGGGAAGGGGCACAGATACGCAGTATTTT CASSLSGGRGTDTQYF
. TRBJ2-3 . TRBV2 TGTGCCAGCATCACCGACCCTTTCACAGATACGCAGTATTTT CASITDPFTDTQYF
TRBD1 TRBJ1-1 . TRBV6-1 TGTGCCAGCATGGACAGGGGTGGAACTGAAGCTTTCTTT CASMDRGGTEAFF
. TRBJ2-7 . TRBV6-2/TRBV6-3 TGTGCCAGCAGTTACTCGGCGGCGACCCTTGCCTACGAGCAGTACTTC CASSYSAATLAYEQYF
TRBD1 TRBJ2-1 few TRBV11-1 TGTGCCAGCAGCTTAGCGCGTCGGAACAGGGGTACCTACAATGAGCAGTTCTTC CASSLARRNRGTYNEQFF
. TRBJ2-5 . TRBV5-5 TGTGCCAGCAGCTCCACATGGGAGACGATAGAGACCCAGTACTTC CASSSTWETIETQYF
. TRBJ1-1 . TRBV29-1 TGCAGCGCAGCACAGGGCCCTCGGGCTTTCTTT CSAAQGPRAFF
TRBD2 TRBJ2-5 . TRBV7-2 TGTGCCAGCAGCCCGGGGGGGGAAGCGGGAGCAAGGGGGACCCAGTACTTC CASSPGGEAGARGTQYF
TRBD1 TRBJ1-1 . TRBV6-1 TGTGCCAGCACCCCAGGACAGGGGAGGACTGAAGCTTTCTTT CASTPGQGRTEAFF
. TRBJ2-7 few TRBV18 TGTGCCAGCTCACCCGGGGCCAACTACGAGCAGTACTTC CASSPGANYEQYF
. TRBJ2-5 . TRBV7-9 TGTGCCAGCATCAAACAGGGACTACAAGAGACCCAGTACTTC CASIKQGLQETQYF
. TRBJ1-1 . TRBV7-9 TGTGCCAGCAGCTTAGTCGGGGACACGACAATATCTTTCTTT CASSLVGDTTISFF
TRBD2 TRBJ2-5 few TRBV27 TGTGCCAGCACCCGACTAGCGGGGGCTTACGAGACCCAGTACTTC CASTRLAGAYETQYF
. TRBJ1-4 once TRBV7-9 TGTGCCAGCAGCTTAGAGATGATGGGAGAAAAACTGTTTTTT CASSLEMMGEKLFF
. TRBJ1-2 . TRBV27 TGTGCCAGCAGTTCCCAGGGCGGCTACACCTTC CASSSQGGYTF
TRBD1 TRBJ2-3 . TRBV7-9 TGTGCCAGCAGCTCCTGGACAGGGGCGAATACGCAGTATTTT CASSSWTGANTQYF
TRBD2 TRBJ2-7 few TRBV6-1 TGTGCCAGCACCTTTGGGACTAGCGGGTCCTACGAGCAGTACTTC CASTFGTSGSYEQYF
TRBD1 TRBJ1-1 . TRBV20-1 TGCAGTGCTAGAGATTCGGGACAGTTGAACACTGAAGCTTTCTTT CSARDSGQLNTEAFF
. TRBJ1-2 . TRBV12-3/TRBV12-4 TGTGCCAGCAGTTTGAGTTATCTCTATGGCTACACCTTC CASSLSYLYGYTF
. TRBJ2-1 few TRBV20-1 TGCAGTGCTAGCCCCTCAACATCCAATGAGCAGTTCTTC CSASPSTSNEQFF
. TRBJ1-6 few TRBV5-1 TGCGCCAGCAGCTTGGAAATATCGGGACTGCGTTCACCCCTCCACTTT CASSLEISGLRSPLHF
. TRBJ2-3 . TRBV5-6 TGTGCCAGCAGAACATCGATTGGGAGGACAGATACGCAGTATTTT CASRTSIGRTDTQYF
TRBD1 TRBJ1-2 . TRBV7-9 TGTGCCAGCAGCAACGACAGGGTGAAGGGCTATGGCTACACCTTC CASSNDRVKGYGYTF
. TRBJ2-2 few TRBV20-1 TGCAGTGCTAGGCGCGGTGATCGGACCGGGGAGCTGTTTTTT CSARRGDRTGELFF
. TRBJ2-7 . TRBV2 TGTGCCATCAGCTATTTTGGGGTATCCCGAAGTTATGGTTCCTACGAGCAGTACTTC CAISYFGVSRSYGSYEQYF
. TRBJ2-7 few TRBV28 TGTGCCAGCAGTTTGTGGGGGGCCCTCTACGAGCAGTACTTC CASSLWGALYEQYF